This T cell receptor (beta chain) was retrieved from a study of response to subunit inactivated influenza vaccine (dated by TCRdb to about 2018). Notes on the research overall: Deep quantitative profiling of the T cell receptor repertoire was used in the study to follow responses to a trivalent subunit inactivated influenza vaccine. Overall study outcomes, separate from this receptor: The authors proposed that each seasonal influenza vaccination may bring in only a limited number of new T cells.

As for this clonotype: The antigen it recognizes is unknown. Base qualities are not at hand, and no much larger clone is one base apart.

Counted from cysteine to phenylalanine, this CDR3 has 15 amino acids. The read is trimmed to its CDR3 DNA, 45 bases read in frame from base 1. Compared with germline, V lacks 3 bases and J lacks 5 bases; bases without a gene match: 7. CDR1 GTSNPN and CDR2 SVGIG were looked up in the germline V gene (reference sequence). The library was generated by RT-PCR. TCRdb shows the sequencer as Illumina HiSeq 2500. TCRdb applied fastp at Q25 and MiXCR to the public reads, then kept only in-frame beta chains. Rows are unified per CDR3 protein, each entry keeping the most common DNA and genes. Present in this sample are hundreds of thousands of distinct CDR3 sequences, about 15% of which were seen just once. Jointly, the top ten make up 5.5% to 7% of the sample.

The sample consisted of PBMCs from blood, taken around two weeks before vaccination. The rearranged segments are TRBV30 and TRBJ1-5, and TRBD1 aligns with 10 junction nucleotides. This TCR was sampled from a man aged 50-60 years who received an inactivated influenza vaccine. Donor details come from another sample of the same person, matched by shared clones. The CDR3 has the sequence CAWSAWGQGYQPQHF. The DNA sequence is given as TGTGCCTGGAGCGCCTGGGGACAGGGGTATCAGCCCCAGCATTTT.